This record concerns one TCR beta chain sequence. The antigen is undetermined. The data were obtained in a study of CD8 T cells in Susac syndrome. Whole-study results and caveats: The CD4+ T cell repertoires that were profiled in Susac syndrome showed no clonal expansion.

Germline V gives CDR1 LNHDA, CDR2 SQIVND (reference sequence). The CDR3 sequence is 16 residues long. V was clipped by 1 base and J by 9 bases; unmatched bases: 9. Reverse transcription used about 0.5 to 1 ug RNA and random hexamers. An immunoSEQ multiplex PCR generated amplified TCR beta CDR3 products spanning 54 Vbeta and 13 Jbeta. TCRdb analysed the immunoSEQ multiplex PCR reads with MiXCR anew, one entry per CDR3 protein. The sample yields around 130,000 distinct CDR3 sequences, around 96% seen once. This sequence originates from a human donor with Susac syndrome. V is TRBV19 and J is TRBJ2-1; 10 bases fit TRBD2. Sequencing used CD4+ T cells from PBMCs. The CDR3 region is CASSIVTSGTWGEQFF. The CDR3 nucleotides are TGTGCCAGTAGTATAGTTACTAGCGGGACCTGGGGTGAGCAGTTCTTC.